This T cell receptor beta chain was observed in a study of blood T cell repertoires in COVID-19. About the study: PBMCs, B-cell-depleted T cells, or T cells were the source of the cDNA or gDNA that made up the material.

This clone was observed a single time. The J segment lost 3 bases and the V segment lost 1 base, leaving 8 bases of the junction unmatched. The CDR3 contains 15 residues. Germline assignment: CDR1 SQVTM and CDR2 ANQGSEA. Per the study methods: It was from reference gene primer amplification that nucleated cell counts were estimated. The repertoire was sequenced with immunoSEQ multiplex PCR; TCRdb's copy has only in-frame clones and lacks some. The D gene and trimming were derived from the DNA, and the V and J assignments and clone size from that table. Found here are nearly 80,000 clones, roughly 85% of them singletons; the top ten hold roughly 5.3%.

The sequenced sample was peripheral blood. The clonotype was recovered from a woman over 75 with active or convalescent COVID-19. The chain recombines TRBV29-1 with TRBJ2-7, with 8 bases that match TRBD1. For the CDR3, the DNA is TGCAGCGTTGAAGGGTGGACAGGGAGTTTCTACGAGCAGTACTTC. This translates into CSVEGWTGSFYEQYF.